The present entry profiles one T cell receptor (beta chain) with its context. The sample originates from a study of T cell responses to AZD1222 COVID-19 vaccine. Libraries were prepared by immunoSEQ multiplex PCR; TCRdb keeps only in-frame clonotypes and omits some of them. The sample contains about 97,000 clones, about 89% of which appear only once. This sample comprised peripheral blood, obtained on day 0 of AZD1222 vaccination. The clonotype comes from an adult in good health.

In nucleotides, the CDR3 is TGTGCCAGTAGTCCGGGACAGAAGTACAATTCACCCCTCCACTTT. Protein sequence: CASSPGQKYNSPLHF. This chain links TRBV19 with TRBJ1-6; 7 positions match TRBD1. CDR1 LNHDA and CDR2 SQIVND come from the germline V gene (reference sequence). V gave up 5 bases and J gave up 7 bases; unmatched junction bases: 8. CDR3 length: 15 amino acids.